The 17 T cell receptor beta chains listed next were all sequenced from one sample in a study of regulatory T cells in long-lasting Graves disease. In building TCR beta libraries, iRepertoire HTBI primers were used together with Arm-PCR of CDR3 regions. TCRdb re-called the multiplex PCR reads through MiXCR, storing one row per CDR3 protein. The sample records roughly 400,000 distinct CDR3 sequences, approximately 15% being singletons. Time point defined: newly diagnosed GD, antithyroid drugs for less than 3 months. Making the TCR library involved RNA that had been extracted from PBMCs. These records were also assigned to another study, of T cells in Graves' hyperthyroidism and ophthalmopathy.

Sequenced here: peripheral blood mononuclear cells (PBMCs), sampled at new diagnosis, from a patient treated with antithyroid drugs. The receptors were sampled from a woman aged 40 to 50 with Graves disease.

This clonotype was recorded at least ten times. V and J are TRBV5-6 and TRBJ2-3; D is perhaps TRBD2 (5 bases). The CDR3 extends over 15 amino acids. Between the trimmed V and J ends, which lost 4 bases and 2 bases, there was a span of 14 bases. The germline V gene has CDR1 SGHDT and CDR2 YYEEEE. Written as DNA, the CDR3 is TGTGCCAGCAGCAAAGGAATTCGGGACACAGATACGCAGTATTTT. Amino acid sequence: CASSKGIRDTDTQYF.

The table lists this clonotype with a few counts. The J gene is TRBJ1-5, the V gene TRBV28; D is perhaps TRBD1 (6 bases). This CDR3 spans 14 amino acids. The germline CDR1 and CDR2 sequences are MDHEN and SYDVKM. V was trimmed by 6 bases and J by 5 bases, leaving 14 bases between them. Written as DNA, the CDR3 is TGTGCCAGCAGAATGACAGGTGCGGATCAGCCCCAGCATTTT. It specifies CASRMTGADQPQHF.

This chain's CDR3 is CASSRDSGGSEQYF. DNA for the CDR3: TGTGCCAGCAGCCGGGATTCGGGCGGCAGCGAGCAGTACTTC. The chain joins TRBV6-1 to TRBJ2-7, with D possibly matching TRBD2 (5 bases). Trimming took off 6 bases at V and 6 bases at J, with 18 bases between the two ends. In germline, CDR1 is MNHNS, CDR2 SASEGT. The CDR3 runs 14 residues.

At least ten counts were recorded for this clonotype. This chain's CDR3 is CASNLAGGSYNEQFF. The CDR3, as DNA: TGTGCCAGCAACCTTGCGGGAGGATCCTACAATGAGCAGTTCTTC. V is TRBV28 and J is TRBJ2-1; 8 bases are shared with TRBD2. The CDR3 is 15 residues long. V was clipped by 7 bases and J by 1 base; unmatched bases: 6. Germline lookup yields CDR1 MDHEN and CDR2 SYDVKM.

Turning to this clonotype: Because the CDR3's place on the DNA is in doubt, the DNA is left out and the CDR3 is given as listed by TCRdb. This rearrangement joins TRBV7-2 to TRBJ2-3; the table names TRBD2, a call not compared with the DNA. Germline V gene lookup returns CDR1 SGHTA and CDR2 FQGNSA. The CDR3 has 23 amino acids, counting both end residues. The chain's CDR3 is CASSFYICSAAPSGRGGTDTQYF.

This clonotype showed up just a few times. The chain uses TRBV6-1 and TRBJ2-5; D is unclear. The CDR3 is 14 amino acids. Germline V gene sequence: CDR1 MNHNS, CDR2 SASEGT. With 1 base removed from V and 4 bases from J, the gap between germline ends came to 10 bases. The CDR3 loop is CASSEDSSGETQYF. DNA for the CDR3: TGTGCCAGCAGTGAAGACTCATCCGGAGAGACCCAGTACTTC.

This clonotype came up a few times. The CDR3 DNA reads as TGTGCCAGCAGTTACAAGGCCAGGGGGCTTATTCGGACTAGCGGCAATGAGCAGTTCTTC. It translates to CASSYKARGLIRTSGNEQFF. This chain connects TRBV28 to TRBJ2-1; 10 nucleotides agree with TRBD2. V dropped 4 bases and J dropped 6; count of bases not matched to a gene: 21. Germline V gene data show CDR1 as MDHEN and CDR2 as SYDVKM. The CDR3 totals 20 residues.

This clonotype was observed many times. The CDR3, as DNA: TGTGCCAGCAGTCTCCAGGGACTAGCGGGGAGCACAGATACGCAGTATTTT. The encoded protein is CASSLQGLAGSTDTQYF. The rearrangement uses TRBV12-3 or TRBV12-4 and TRBJ2-3; the match to TRBD2 covers 13 bases. J was trimmed by 0 bases and V by 5 bases; bases with no gene match: 5. The CDR3 length is 17 residues.

This clonotype was seen ten or more times. The chain couples TRBV3-1 to TRBJ2-7, with D possibly matching TRBD1 (5 bases). This CDR3 contains 13 residues. V was cut by 2 bases and J by 3 bases, with 8 bases left in between. From germline, CDR1 is LGHDT and CDR2 YNNKEL (reference sequence). CDR3 region: CASSQTGHYEQYF. The DNA of the CDR3 is TGTGCCAGCAGCCAAACCGGACACTACGAGCAGTACTTC.

This clonotype was found many times. The rearrangement uses TRBV10-3 and TRBJ2-3; TRBD2 agrees at 10 bases. This CDR3 contains 14 residues. Unmatched junction bases numbered 4, after V lost 3 bases and J lost 7 bases. Germline-derived CDR1 and CDR2 are ENHRY and SYGVKD. As DNA, the CDR3 is TGTGCCATCAGTGACAGGACTAGCGGAAATACGCAGTATTTT. This encodes CAISDRTSGNTQYF.

V gene TRBV13 combines with J gene TRBJ2-7, with 9 positions matching TRBD2. Germline V gene lookup returns CDR1 PRHDT and CDR2 FYEKMQ (reference sequence). This CDR3 has 18 amino acids. The junction had 12 bases not matched to a gene; V was cut back by 3 bases and J by 0 bases. The CDR3 DNA sequence: TGTGCCAGCAGCTTTGGGCGCCTAGCGGGGAGTCCCTCCTACGAGCAGTACTTC. It translates to CASSFGRLAGSPSYEQYF.

This clonotype was found many times. The gene calls are TRBV29-1 and TRBJ2-1, with D possibly being TRBD1 or TRBD2 (5 bases each). CDR3 length equals 12 residues. The germline gives CDR1 SQVTM, CDR2 ANQGSEA. V dropped 6 bases and J dropped 10 bases, with 16 bases sitting between them. CDR3 region: CSVGPVGEEQFF. The CDR3 DNA reads TGCAGCGTGGGGCCCGTAGGGGAGGAGCAGTTCTTC.

This clonotype was picked up many times. The chain has TRBV5-5 and TRBJ2-3; D gene uncertain. This CDR3 is built from 13 residues. CDR1 is SGHKS and CDR2 is YYEKEE in the germline V gene (reference sequence). V was cut by 3 bases and J by 5 bases, with 10 bases left in between. The chain's CDR3 is CASSSLQLDTQYF. CDR3 coding DNA: TGTGCCAGCAGCTCCCTACAGTTAGATACGCAGTATTTT. Based on the CDR3 plus reference TRBV5-5 and TRBJ2-3, the full variable domain is DAGVTQSPTHLIKTRGQQVTLRCSPISGHKSVSWYQQVLGQGPQFIFQYYEKEERGRGNFPDRFSARQFPNYSSELNVNALLLGDSALYLCASSSLQLDTQYFGPGTRLTVL.

This clonotype was recorded a few times. The chain couples TRBV2 to TRBJ2-1; D gene unclear. The CDR3 has 11 amino acids. Germline-derived CDR1 and CDR2 are SNHLY and FYNNEI. The V end was cut by 5 bases, the J end by 8 bases, with 7 bases between. This CDR3 is CASSQRDEQFF. The CDR3 DNA sequence: TGTGCCAGCAGTCAGCGCGATGAGCAGTTCTTC. The complete variable domain, with remaining parts taken from reference TRBV2 and TRBJ2-1, reads EPEVTQTPSHQVTQMGQEVILRCVPISNHLYFYWYRQILGQKVEFLVSFYNNEISEKSEIFDDQFSVERPDGSNFTLKIRSTKLEDSAMYFCASSQRDEQFFGPGTRLTVL.

This clonotype was observed a handful of times. The chain combines TRBV19 with TRBJ2-7; possibly TRBD1 or TRBD2 for D (6 bases each). The CDR3 has 14 amino acids. Germline V gene lookup returns CDR1 LNHDA and CDR2 SQIVND (reference sequence). V was clipped by 2 bases and J by 5 bases, with 13 bases between them. CDR3: CASSIRGARNEQYF. The CDR3 nucleotides read TGTGCCAGTAGTATAAGGGGGGCTCGGAACGAGCAGTACTTC.

This clonotype was observed a handful of times. The chain combines TRBV5-6 with TRBJ2-2, with 7 bases fitting TRBD2. The CDR3 totals 16 residues. V shed 0 bases, J shed 1 base, and the junction held 3 bases outside the gene matches. Per the germline V gene, CDR1 is SGHDT and CDR2 is YYEEEE. Here the CDR3 DNA reads TGTGCCAGCAGCTTGGGGCCTAGCGGGAACACCGGGGAGCTGTTTTTT. It translates to CASSLGPSGNTGELFF.

This clonotype occurred a few times. The chain links TRBV4-1 to TRBJ1-3; D is perhaps TRBD1 (5 bases). Germline CDR1 is MGHRA and CDR2 is YSYEKL. With 1 base removed from V and 3 bases from J, the gap between germline ends came to 10 bases. The CDR3 has 15 amino acids. This CDR3 is CASSQVGGIGNTIYF. In DNA form, the CDR3 reads TGCGCCAGCAGCCAAGTTGGGGGAATTGGAAACACCATATATTTT.